These 16 T cell receptor beta chains came from one sample sequenced in a study of blood T cell repertoires in COVID-19. The method was immunoSEQ multiplex PCR; TCRdb's version includes in-frame clones alone and lacks a portion of them. The table shows more than 150,000 clones, with roughly 88% occurring only once. What was sequenced was PBMCs or T cells enriched from blood (not recorded which). All receptors derive from a woman aged 55-75 years who had recovered from COVID-19.

This chain connects TRBV21-1 to TRBJ2-7; no DNA check was done on the table's D call, TRBD1. TRBV21-1 is a pseudogene. The CDR3 runs 14 residues. The CDR3 loop is CASSRRTRGYEQYF. The CDR3 region has the DNA TGTGCCAGCAGCAGAAGGACAAGAGGCTACGAGCAGTACTTC.

The chain employs TRBV19 and TRBJ2-7, with TRBD1 matching 8 bases. Germline V gives CDR1 LNHDA, CDR2 SQIVND (reference sequence). Losses at the gene ends were 1 base for V and 4 bases for J; bases not matched to a gene: 3. The CDR3 covers 14 residues. CDR3 sequence: CASSIGDRLYEQYF. The CDR3 DNA sequence: TGTGCCAGTAGTATAGGGGACAGGCTGTACGAGCAGTACTTC.

The V call is TRBV15, the J call TRBJ2-5, with a possible D match to TRBD2 (5 bases). The CDR3 totals 14 residues. CDR1 is LNHNV, CDR2 YYDKDF, per germline (reference sequence). The V end lost 0 bases, the J end lost 5 bases, and 10 bases lay between the germline ends. For the CDR3, the DNA is TGTGCCACCAGCAGAGACCGATGGGAGGAGACCCAGTACTTC. Translation: CATSRDRWEETQYF.

The count of this clone is one. The chain joins TRBV5-5 to TRBJ1-3; TRBD1 is a possible D gene (5 bases). Trimming took off 0 bases at V and 0 bases at J, with 10 bases between the two ends. Germline CDR1 is SGHKS and CDR2 is YYEKEE (reference sequence). This CDR3 region has 16 residues. Here the CDR3 reads CASSLEQASSGNTIYF. The CDR3 DNA sequence: TGTGCCAGCAGCTTGGAACAGGCTTCCTCTGGAAACACCATATATTTT.

V usage is TRBV7-9 and J usage is TRBJ2-7; TRBD1 aligns across 9 bases. CDR1 is SEHNR, CDR2 FQNEAQ, per germline (reference sequence). The CDR3 consists of 13 residues. With V trimmed by 5 bases and J by 4 bases, 3 bases remained unmatched. CDR3 sequence: CASSRDREYEQYF. As DNA, the CDR3 is TGTGCCAGCAGCCGGGACAGGGAGTACGAGCAGTACTTC.

This chain connects TRBV7-2 to TRBJ2-7; D is unclear. This CDR3 is built from 14 residues. V gave up 2 bases and J gave up 3 bases, with 11 bases separating them. Germline V CDR1 and CDR2: SGHTA, FQGNSA. The DNA of the CDR3 is TGTGCCAGCAGCTTAACGGCAGGCCTCTACGAGCAGTACTTC. Translating gives CASSLTAGLYEQYF.

The genes are TRBV11-2 and TRBJ2-7, with a possible D match to TRBD1 (6 bases). Per the germline V gene, CDR1 is SGHAT and CDR2 is FQNNGV. Trimming shortened V by 3 bases and J by 0 bases, and 12 bases separated the two germline ends. CDR3 size: 15 residues. As DNA, the CDR3 is TGTGCCAGCAGCTTGGCCGCAGGGGTCTCCTACGAGCAGTACTTC. Translating gives CASSLAAGVSYEQYF.

This clone appeared a few times. The chain carries TRBV5-1 and TRBJ1-5; D gene uncertain. Germline V lookup: CDR1 SGHRS, CDR2 YFSETQ. The V end lost 4 bases, the J end lost 5 bases, and 10 bases lay between the germline ends. This CDR3 is built from 13 residues. The CDR3 nucleotides read TGCGCCAGCAGCCGGGAGGTGGATCAGCCCCAGCATTTT. Its translation: CASSREVDQPQHF.

J is TRBJ1-1 and V is TRBV27; a possible D gene is TRBD1 (5 bases). Germline assignment: CDR1 MNHEY and CDR2 SMNVEV (reference sequence). The V and J ends lost 6 bases and 3 bases respectively, with 26 bases between them. The CDR3 spans 18 residues. The CDR3 reads CASSQGVGLSSRDTEAFF. Here the CDR3 DNA reads TGTGCCAGCAGCCAAGGGGTAGGTCTGTCGAGTCGGGACACTGAAGCTTTCTTT.

The V gene is TRBV3-1 (or the pseudogene TRBV3-2), the J gene TRBJ2-7; possible D gene TRBD1, 5 bases. This CDR3 comprises 15 residues. V was clipped by 4 bases and J by 0 bases, with 13 bases between them. CDR1 LGHDT and CDR2 YNNKEL come from the germline V gene (reference sequence). This chain's CDR3 is CASSLRQSSSYEQYF. For the CDR3, the DNA is TGTGCCAGCAGCCTTAGACAGTCCTCCTCCTACGAGCAGTACTTC.

The chain joins TRBV3-1 (or the pseudogene TRBV3-2) to TRBJ1-6; D might be TRBD1 (5 bases). This CDR3 is 12 amino acids long. The germline V gene encodes CDR1 LGHDT and CDR2 YNNKEL (reference sequence). The V gene lost 1 base and the J gene lost 13 bases, with 8 bases spanning the gap. CDR3 amino acids: CASSQGRGPLHF. The CDR3 nucleotides read TGTGCCAGCAGCCAAGGTCGGGGGCCCCTCCACTTT.

The chain has TRBV5-1 and TRBJ1-4; D remains ambiguous. Germline V lookup: CDR1 SGHRS, CDR2 YFSETQ. CDR3 length: 14 residues. Trimming took 0 bases from V and 7 from J, leaving 10 bases between them. CDR3 in DNA: TGCGCCAGCAGCTTGGACGGGATGAGTGAAAAACTGTTTTTT. As protein: CASSLDGMSEKLFF.

This chain links TRBV12-5 with TRBJ2-1; 7 bases match TRBD2. Germline lookup yields CDR1 LGHNT and CDR2 FRNRAP. The CDR3 has 13 residues. Losses at the gene ends were 9 bases for V and 4 bases for J; bases not matched to a gene: 6. The DNA of the CDR3 is TGTGCTAGCAGCCGGGACTATTACAATGAGCAGTTCTTC. Amino acid sequence: CASSRDYYNEQFF.

The chain recombines TRBV10-3 with TRBJ1-6; 9 bases are a match to TRBD1. V shed 6 bases, J shed 5 bases, and the junction held 5 bases outside the gene matches. The CDR3 extends over 15 amino acids. Germline CDR1 ENHRY, CDR2 SYGVKD. CDR3 DNA: TGTGCCATCAGGGGACAGGGAATGGATAATTCACCCCTCCACTTT. Translation gives CAIRGQGMDNSPLHF.

This rearrangement joins TRBV7-9 to TRBJ2-5; TRBD2 might be the D (6 bases). Deletions cut 1 base from V and 5 bases from J, with 14 bases between. The CDR3 runs 15 residues. CDR1 SEHNR and CDR2 FQNEAQ come from the germline V gene (reference sequence). The CDR3 reads CASSLGGGPEETQYF. CDR3 nucleotide sequence: TGTGCCAGCAGCTTAGGTGGAGGGCCCGAGGAGACCCAGTACTTC.

This clone showed up many times. A junction end diverges from the germline sequence, so it may reflect a read error. The V call is TRBV7-7, the J call TRBJ2-5; D not certain. This CDR3 has 15 residues. The V gene's germline CDR1 is SSHAT and CDR2 FNYEAQ (reference sequence). CDR3 nucleotide sequence: TGTGCTAGCAGCTTAGGGTCTACAGTTCTAGAGACCCAGTACTTC. Protein sequence: CASSLGSTVLETQYF.